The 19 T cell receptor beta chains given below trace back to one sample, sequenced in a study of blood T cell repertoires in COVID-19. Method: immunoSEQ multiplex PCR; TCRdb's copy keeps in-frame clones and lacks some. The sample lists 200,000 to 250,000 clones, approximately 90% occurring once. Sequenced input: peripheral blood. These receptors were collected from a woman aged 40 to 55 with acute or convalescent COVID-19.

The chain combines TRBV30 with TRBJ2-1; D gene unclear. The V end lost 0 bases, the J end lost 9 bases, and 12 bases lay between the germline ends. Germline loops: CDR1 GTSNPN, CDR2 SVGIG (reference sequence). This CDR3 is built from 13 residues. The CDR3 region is CAWSVLGSGEQFF. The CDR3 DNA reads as TGTGCCTGGAGTGTACTTGGCTCGGGTGAGCAGTTCTTC.

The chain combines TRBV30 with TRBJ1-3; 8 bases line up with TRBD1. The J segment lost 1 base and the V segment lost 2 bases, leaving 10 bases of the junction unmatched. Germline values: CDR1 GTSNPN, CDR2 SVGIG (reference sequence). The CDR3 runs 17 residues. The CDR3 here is CAWSILQGASSGNTIYF. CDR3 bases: TGTGCCTGGAGTATATTGCAGGGGGCGAGTTCTGGAAACACCATATATTTT.

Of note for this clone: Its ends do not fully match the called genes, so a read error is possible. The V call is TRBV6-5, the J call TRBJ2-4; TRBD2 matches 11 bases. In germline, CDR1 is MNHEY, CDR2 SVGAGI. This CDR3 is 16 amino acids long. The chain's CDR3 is CASRYSGTSGKNIQYF. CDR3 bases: TGTGCCAGCAGGTACTCCGGGACTAGCGGTAAAAACATTCAGTACTTC.

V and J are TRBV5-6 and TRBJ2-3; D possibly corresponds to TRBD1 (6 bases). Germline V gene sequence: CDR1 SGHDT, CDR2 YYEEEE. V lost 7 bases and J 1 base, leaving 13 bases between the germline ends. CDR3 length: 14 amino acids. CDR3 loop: CASRAPGGTDTQYF. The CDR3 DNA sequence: TGTGCCAGCCGAGCTCCAGGGGGCACAGATACGCAGTATTTT.

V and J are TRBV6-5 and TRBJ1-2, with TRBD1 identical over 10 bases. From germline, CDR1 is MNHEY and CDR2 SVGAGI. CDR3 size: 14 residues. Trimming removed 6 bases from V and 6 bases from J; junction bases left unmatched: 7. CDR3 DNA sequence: TGTGCCAGCAGCCGGGACAGGGGTTCGCATGGCTACACCTTC. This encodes CASSRDRGSHGYTF.

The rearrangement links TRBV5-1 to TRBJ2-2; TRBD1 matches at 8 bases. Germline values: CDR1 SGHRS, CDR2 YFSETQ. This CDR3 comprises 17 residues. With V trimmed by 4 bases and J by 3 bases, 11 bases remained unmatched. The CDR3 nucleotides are TGCGCCAGCAGCGTACTCAGGGGGCAGGAGGACACCGGGGAGCTGTTTTTT. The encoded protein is CASSVLRGQEDTGELFF.

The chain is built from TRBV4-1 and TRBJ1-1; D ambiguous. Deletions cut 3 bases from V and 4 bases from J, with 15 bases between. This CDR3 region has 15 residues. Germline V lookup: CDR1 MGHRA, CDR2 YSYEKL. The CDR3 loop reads CASSHPGSGVTEAFF. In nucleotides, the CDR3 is TGCGCCAGCAGCCACCCGGGTTCGGGTGTCACTGAAGCTTTCTTT.

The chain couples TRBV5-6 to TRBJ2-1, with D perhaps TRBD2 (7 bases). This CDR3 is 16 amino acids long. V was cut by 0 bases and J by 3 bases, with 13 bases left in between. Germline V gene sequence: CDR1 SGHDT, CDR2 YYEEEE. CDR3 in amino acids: CASSLVRGGGYNEQFF. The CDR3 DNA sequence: TGTGCCAGCAGCTTGGTGAGGGGGGGAGGCTACAATGAGCAGTTCTTC.

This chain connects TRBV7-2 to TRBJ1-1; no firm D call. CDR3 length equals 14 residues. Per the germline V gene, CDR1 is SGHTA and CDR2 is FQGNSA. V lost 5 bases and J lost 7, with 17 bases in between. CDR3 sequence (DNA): TGTGCCAGCAGCACCGCATCCGCATACAGTGAAGCTTTCTTT. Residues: CASSTASAYSEAFF. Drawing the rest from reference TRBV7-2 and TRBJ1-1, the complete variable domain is GAGVSQSPSNKVTEKGKDVELRCDPISGHTALYWYRQSLGQGLEFLIYFQGNSAPDKSGLPSDRFSAERTGGSVSTLTIQRTQQEDSAVYLCASSTASAYSEAFFGQGTRLTVV.

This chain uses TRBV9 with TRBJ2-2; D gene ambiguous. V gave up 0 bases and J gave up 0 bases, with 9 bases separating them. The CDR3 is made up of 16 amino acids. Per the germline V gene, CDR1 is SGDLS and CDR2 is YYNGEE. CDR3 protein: CASSVVGSTNTGELFF. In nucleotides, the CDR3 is TGTGCCAGCAGCGTAGTGGGCAGCACGAACACCGGGGAGCTGTTTTTT.

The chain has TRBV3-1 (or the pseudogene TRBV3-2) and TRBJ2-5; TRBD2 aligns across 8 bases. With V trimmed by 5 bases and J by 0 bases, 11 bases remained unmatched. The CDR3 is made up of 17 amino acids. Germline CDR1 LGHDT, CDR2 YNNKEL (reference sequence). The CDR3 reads CASSIAGRYTDQETQYF. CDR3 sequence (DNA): TGTGCCAGCAGCATAGCGGGGAGATATACCGACCAAGAGACCCAGTACTTC.

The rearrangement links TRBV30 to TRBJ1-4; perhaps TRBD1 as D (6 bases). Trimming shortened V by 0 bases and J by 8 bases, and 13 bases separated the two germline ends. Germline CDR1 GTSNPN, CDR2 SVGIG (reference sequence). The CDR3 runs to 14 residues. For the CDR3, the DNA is TGTGCCTGGAGTGTACGCAGGGGTGGCGAAAAACTGTTTTTT. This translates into CAWSVRRGGEKLFF.

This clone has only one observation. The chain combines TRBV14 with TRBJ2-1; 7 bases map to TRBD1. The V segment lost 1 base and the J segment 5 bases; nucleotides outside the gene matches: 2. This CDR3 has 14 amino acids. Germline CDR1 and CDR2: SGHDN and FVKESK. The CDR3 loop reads CASSQGQGNNEQFF. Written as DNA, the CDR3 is TGTGCCAGCAGCCAAGGACAGGGTAACAATGAGCAGTTCTTC.

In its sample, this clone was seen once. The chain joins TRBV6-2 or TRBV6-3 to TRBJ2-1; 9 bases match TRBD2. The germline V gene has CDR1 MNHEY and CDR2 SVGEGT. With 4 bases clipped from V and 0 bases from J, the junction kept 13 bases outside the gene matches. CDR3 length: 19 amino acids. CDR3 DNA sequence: TGTGCCAGCAGTTGTCATAGCGGGGGCCTTCATTGCTCCTACAATGAGCAGTTCTTC. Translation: CASSCHSGGLHCSYNEQFF.

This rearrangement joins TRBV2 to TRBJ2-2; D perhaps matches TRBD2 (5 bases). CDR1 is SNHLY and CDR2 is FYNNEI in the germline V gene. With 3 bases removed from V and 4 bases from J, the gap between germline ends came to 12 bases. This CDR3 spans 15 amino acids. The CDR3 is CASSEERVGTGELFF. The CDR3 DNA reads TGTGCCAGCAGTGAGGAGAGGGTCGGCACCGGGGAGCTGTTTTTT. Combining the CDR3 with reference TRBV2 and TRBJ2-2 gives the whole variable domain EPEVTQTPSHQVTQMGQEVILRCVPISNHLYFYWYRQILGQKVEFLVSFYNNEISEKSEIFDDQFSVERPDGSNFTLKIRSTKLEDSAMYFCASSEERVGTGELFFGEGSRLTVL.

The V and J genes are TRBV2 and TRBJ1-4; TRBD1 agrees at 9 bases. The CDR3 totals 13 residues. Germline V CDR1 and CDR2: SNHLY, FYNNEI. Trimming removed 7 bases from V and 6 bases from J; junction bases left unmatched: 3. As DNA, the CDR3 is TGTGCCAGCACCAGGGACAGGGATGAAAAACTGTTTTTT. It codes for CASTRDRDEKLFF.

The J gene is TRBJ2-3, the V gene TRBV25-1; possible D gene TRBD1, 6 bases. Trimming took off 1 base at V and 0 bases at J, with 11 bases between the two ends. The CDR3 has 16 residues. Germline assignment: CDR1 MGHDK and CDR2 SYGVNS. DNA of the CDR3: TGTGCCAGCAGTGAATCCCGGACAGATAGCACAGATACGCAGTATTTT. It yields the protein CASSESRTDSTDTQYF.

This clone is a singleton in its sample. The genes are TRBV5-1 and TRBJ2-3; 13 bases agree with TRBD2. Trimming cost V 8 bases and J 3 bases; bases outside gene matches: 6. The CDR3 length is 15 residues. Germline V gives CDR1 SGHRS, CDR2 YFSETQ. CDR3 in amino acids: CASKKTSGGTDTQYF. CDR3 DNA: TGCGCCAGTAAAAAGACTAGCGGGGGGACAGATACGCAGTATTTT.

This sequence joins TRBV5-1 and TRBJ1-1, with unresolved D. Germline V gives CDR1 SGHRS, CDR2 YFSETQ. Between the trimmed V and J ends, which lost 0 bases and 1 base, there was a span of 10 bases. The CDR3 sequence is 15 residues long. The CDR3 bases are TGCGCCAGCAGCTTGGGCGGAATTTCGAACACTGAAGCTTTCTTT. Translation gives CASSLGGISNTEAFF.